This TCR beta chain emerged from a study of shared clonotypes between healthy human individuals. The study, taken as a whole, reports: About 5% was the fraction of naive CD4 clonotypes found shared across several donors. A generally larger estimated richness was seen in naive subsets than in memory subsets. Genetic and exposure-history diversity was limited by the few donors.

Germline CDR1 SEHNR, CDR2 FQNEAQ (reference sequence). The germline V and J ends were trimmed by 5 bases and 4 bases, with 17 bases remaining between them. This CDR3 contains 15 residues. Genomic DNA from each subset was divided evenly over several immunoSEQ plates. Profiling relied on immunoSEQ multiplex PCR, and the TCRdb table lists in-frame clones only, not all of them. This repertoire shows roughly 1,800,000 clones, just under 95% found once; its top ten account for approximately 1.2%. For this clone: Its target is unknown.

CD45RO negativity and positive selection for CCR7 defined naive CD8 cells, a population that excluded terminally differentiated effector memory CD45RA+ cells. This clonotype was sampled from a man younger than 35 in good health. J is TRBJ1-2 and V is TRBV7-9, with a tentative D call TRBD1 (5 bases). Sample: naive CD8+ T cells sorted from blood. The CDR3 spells CASSQQDAGPYGYTF. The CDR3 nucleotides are TGTGCCAGCAGCCAACAGGATGCTGGTCCCTATGGCTACACCTTC. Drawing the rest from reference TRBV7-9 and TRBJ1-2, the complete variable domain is DTGVSQNPRHKITKRGQNVTFRCDPISEHNRLYWYRQTLGQGPEFLTYFQNEAQLEKSRLLSDRFSAERPKGSFSTLEIQRTEQGDSAMYLCASSQQDAGPYGYTFGSGTRLTVV.